This TCR beta chain was sequenced in a study of early T cells in non-severe SARS-CoV-2 infection (dated by TCRdb to about 2021). For the wider study: Bulk RNA from unsorted whole blood was used for TCR sequencing, so alpha and beta chains could not be paired.

The study was a case-control design nested within a healthcare worker cohort in London, UK, with weekly nasopharyngeal swab PCR tests and blood sampling. Healthcare workers were recruited between 23 and 31 March 2020, during the week of the UK lockdown, and were followed weekly for up to roughly 15 weeks. The germline V gene encodes CDR1 KGHDR and CDR2 SFDVKD. V and J are truncated by 4 bases and 6 bases respectively, leaving an intervening sequence of 18 bases. The CDR3 covers 15 residues, taking in both the cysteine and the phenylalanine. The only DNA kept is the CDR3, 45 bases in frame from the first base. This clonotype was detected ten times or more. Which antigen it targets is not known. No base-level quality is on record; no much larger clone is a single base apart. The library was obtained by 5' RACE. The instrument given in TCRdb is NextSeq 500. Unique molecular identifiers were attached to individual cDNA molecules in the TCR library protocol so that sequencing error and PCR bias could be corrected. TCR alpha and beta chains were both sequenced, and the abundances of alpha and beta sequences in each sample were closely correlated with each other. In the original analysis: V gene, J gene and CDR3 annotation of TCR sequences was performed with Decombinator V4. TCRs were defined as expanded if a significant change between any two time points was detected under a Poisson model with p below 0.0001. Abundances of TCRs were expressed as counts per million after normalisation to the total number of TCRs sequenced in each sample. MAIT TCRs were defined by TRAV1-2 paired with TRAJ12, TRAJ20 or TRAJ33, and iNKT TCRs by TRAV10 paired with TRAJ18. VDJdb, accessed on 1 November 2021, was searched for TCRs annotated for CMV, EBV and SARS-CoV-2, and TCRs annotated for more than one antigen were excluded. TCRdb ran its own pipeline on the public reads, namely fastp trimming at Q25 and MiXCR clone calling, and kept in-frame beta chains. Records with the same CDR3 protein are collapsed into one entry carrying the most frequent genes and DNA. In this record, the V and J calls reflect TCRdb's handling and not the investigators' own analysis. This sample lists 30,000 to 45,000 distinct CDR3 sequences; about 3.9% were detected once. About 6% of the sample is taken by the ten largest.

On the study overall, not on this receptor specifically: VDJdb matching was skewed toward anti-spike CD8 responses and likely underestimated virus-specific expansions, missing private and CD4 specificities.

Material for sequencing was whole blood. The receptor was derived from an adult who was a healthcare worker with PCR-confirmed SARS-CoV-2 infection or an uninfected control (not recorded which). The chain links TRBV24-1 with TRBJ2-7, and perhaps TRBD2 as D gene, on 5 matching bases. The bases read TGTGCCACCAGTGACCCCGGACTGGGAGAGGCCGAGCAGTACTTC. Translated, this is CATSDPGLGEAEQYF.